These 10 T cell receptor beta chains were all obtained from the same sample, sequenced in a study of cytomegalovirus exposure and HLA in healthy donors. A multiplex PCR was run with 60 Vbeta primers and 13 Jbeta primers. Data came from immunoSEQ multiplex PCR; TCRdb stores just in-frame clones and leaves some out. Seen here are roughly 220,000 clones, roughly 80% observed once, and the top ten hold 2.7%. Sequenced sample: PBMCs. The receptors originated from a middle-aged woman in good health and CMV-seronegative.

The sample holds one count of this clone. The chain recombines TRBV6-5 with TRBJ2-2, with unresolved D. With 2 bases removed from V and 8 bases from J, the gap between germline ends came to 3 bases. Germline lookup yields CDR1 MNHEY and CDR2 SVGAGI. This CDR3 comprises 11 residues. CDR3 loop: CASSYRGELFF. In DNA, the CDR3 is TGTGCCAGCAGTTACCGGGGGGAGCTGTTTTTT.

J is TRBJ1-5 and V is TRBV27, with D unclear. The CDR3 runs to 14 residues. The germline CDR1 and CDR2 sequences are MNHEY and SMNVEV (reference sequence). Trimming took off 3 bases at V and 6 bases at J, with 12 bases between the two ends. Here the CDR3 reads CASSLVRVSQPQHF. DNA for the CDR3: TGTGCCAGCAGTTTGGTACGGGTCTCTCAGCCCCAGCATTTT.

This sequence joins TRBV19 and TRBJ2-5, with D tentatively TRBD1 (6 bases). The closer fit of TRBJ2-7 to the DNA end suggests the J call may be wrong. Per the germline V gene, CDR1 is LNHDA and CDR2 is SQIVND (reference sequence). The CDR3 sequence is 15 residues long. The CDR3 DNA sequence: TGTGCCAGTAGGCCGAGGGAGACAGGTGGCTACGAGCAGTACTTC. This encodes CASRPRETGGYEQYF.

The chain employs TRBV30 and TRBJ2-3; the D gene is possibly TRBD1 (6 bases). Trimming took 0 bases from V and 2 from J, leaving 12 bases between them. Germline assignment: CDR1 GTSNPN and CDR2 SVGIG (reference sequence). CDR3 length: 15 amino acids. The CDR3 DNA follows: TGTGCCTGGAGTGTGGGGGCGACGCCCACAGATACGCAGTATTTT. It translates to CAWSVGATPTDTQYF.

V usage is TRBV5-5 and J usage is TRBJ1-1; D unresolved. The germline V gene has CDR1 SGHKS and CDR2 YYEKEE (reference sequence). V dropped 0 bases and J dropped 5 bases, with 14 bases sitting between them. CDR3 length equals 15 residues. The CDR3 region has the DNA TGTGCCAGCAGCTTGGTGGAGGGATCGGGAACTGAAGCTTTCTTT. This encodes CASSLVEGSGTEAFF. Drawing the rest from reference TRBV5-5 and TRBJ1-1, the complete variable domain is DAGVTQSPTHLIKTRGQQVTLRCSPISGHKSVSWYQQVLGQGPQFIFQYYEKEERGRGNFPDRFSARQFPNYSSELNVNALLLGDSALYLCASSLVEGSGTEAFFGQGTRLTVV.

J is TRBJ1-4 and V is TRBV19; D unresolved. The CDR3 sequence is 15 residues long. V was cut by 4 bases and J by 5 bases, with 14 bases left in between. Germline CDR1 reads LNHDA; CDR2 reads SQIVND (reference sequence). The CDR3 sequence: CASSNLLLANEKLFF. The CDR3 DNA reads TGTGCCAGTAGTAACCTCCTCCTGGCCAATGAAAAACTGTTTTTT.

The chain recombines TRBV28 with TRBJ2-7; a possible D gene is TRBD1 (5 bases). This CDR3 is built from 14 residues. V lost 2 bases and J 3 bases, leaving 11 bases between the germline ends. Germline CDR1 and CDR2: MDHEN and SYDVKM. The CDR3 bases are TGTGCCAGCAGTTTAGGGGCAGCTGACTACGAGCAGTACTTC. Amino acids: CASSLGAADYEQYF.

J is TRBJ2-2 and V is TRBV28; 16 bases match TRBD2. V shed 6 bases and J 5 bases; nucleotides not matched to a gene: 6. Germline V CDR1 and CDR2: MDHEN, SYDVKM. This CDR3 has 17 residues. The CDR3 spells CASSLPGLAGGTGELFF. Written as DNA, the CDR3 is TGTGCCAGCAGCCTCCCGGGACTAGCGGGAGGGACCGGGGAGCTGTTTTTT.

The rearrangement uses TRBV29-1 and TRBJ1-1; the match to TRBD1 covers 7 bases. CDR3 length: 10 residues. Germline V gives CDR1 SQVTM, CDR2 ANQGSEA. V shed 8 bases and J 9 bases; nucleotides not matched to a gene: 6. CDR3 nucleotides: TGCAGCACCCGACAGGGCCAAGCTTTCTTT. Amino acids: CSTRQGQAFF.

The rearrangement links TRBV18 to TRBJ2-7, with D possibly being TRBD1 (5 bases). Germline lookup yields CDR1 KGHSH and CDR2 LQKENI. V was trimmed by 2 bases and J by 6 bases, leaving 11 bases between them. The CDR3 length is 13 residues. The CDR3 nucleotides are TGTGCCAGCTCACCAATCAGGGATGCCGAGCAGTACTTC. Amino acids: CASSPIRDAEQYF.